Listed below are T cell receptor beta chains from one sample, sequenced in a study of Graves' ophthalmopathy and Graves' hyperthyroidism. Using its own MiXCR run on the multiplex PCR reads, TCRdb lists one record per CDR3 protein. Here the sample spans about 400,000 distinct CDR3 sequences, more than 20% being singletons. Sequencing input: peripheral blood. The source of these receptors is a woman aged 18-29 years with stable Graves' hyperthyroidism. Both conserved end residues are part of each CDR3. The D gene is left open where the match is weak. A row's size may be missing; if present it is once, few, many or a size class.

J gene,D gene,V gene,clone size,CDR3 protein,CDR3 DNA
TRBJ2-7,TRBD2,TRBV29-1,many,CSGGRAGEQYF,TGCAGCGGCGGGAGGGCTGGCGAGCAGTACTTC
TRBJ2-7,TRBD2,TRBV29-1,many,CSVHSGSGPEQYF,TGCAGCGTACACAGCGGGAGTGGTCCCGAGCAGTACTTC
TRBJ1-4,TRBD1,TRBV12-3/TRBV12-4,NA,CASSLQDRANEKLFF,TGTGCCAGCAGTTTACAGGACAGGGCTAATGAAAAACTGTTTTTT
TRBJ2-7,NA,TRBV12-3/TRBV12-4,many,CASRSLGWGEQYF,TGTGCCAGCAGATCTCTCGGATGGGGCGAGCAGTACTTC
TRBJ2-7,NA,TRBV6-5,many,CASSYLDSAYEQYF,TGTGCCAGCAGTTATTTGGACTCCGCCTACGAGCAGTACTTC
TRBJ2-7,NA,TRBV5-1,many,CASSRSPNGAYEQYF,TGCGCCAGCAGTCGGTCCCCCAACGGAGCATACGAGCAGTACTTC
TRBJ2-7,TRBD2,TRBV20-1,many,CSARGLAGLYEQYF,TGCAGTGCTAGGGGACTAGCGGGGCTCTACGAGCAGTACTTC
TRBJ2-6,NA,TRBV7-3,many,CASSITNRASGANVLTF,TGTGCCAGCAGCATCACTAACCGGGCCTCTGGGGCCAACGTCCTGACTTTC
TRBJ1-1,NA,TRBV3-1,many,CASRPRGLNTEAFF,TGTGCCAGCAGGCCTAGGGGATTGAACACTGAAGCTTTCTTT
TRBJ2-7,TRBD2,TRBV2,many,CASSQTETSNSYEQYF,TGTGCCAGCAGTCAGACGGAGACTAGCAACTCCTACGAGCAGTACTTC
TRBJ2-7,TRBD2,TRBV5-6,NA,CASSLVSGRNEQYF,TGTGCCAGCAGCTTGGTTAGCGGGAGAAACGAGCAGTACTTC
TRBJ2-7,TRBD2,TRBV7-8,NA,CASSLSSGTSYEQYF,TGTGCCAGCAGCTTATCCAGCGGGACCTCCTACGAGCAGTACTTC
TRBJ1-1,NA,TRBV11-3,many,CASSLVGYRANTEAFF,TGTGCCAGCAGCTTAGTAGGGTACAGGGCGAACACTGAAGCTTTCTTT
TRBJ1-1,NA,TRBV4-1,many,CASSHLGRNTEAFF,TGCGCCAGCAGCCACCTTGGACGGAACACTGAAGCTTTCTTT
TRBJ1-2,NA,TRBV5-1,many,CASSLLGSGYTF,TGCGCCAGCAGCTTGTTGGGGTCCGGCTACACCTTC
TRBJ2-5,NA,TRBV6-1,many,CASRGVGNYQKETQYF,TGTGCCAGCAGGGGGGTGGGCAATTACCAAAAAGAGACCCAGTACTTC
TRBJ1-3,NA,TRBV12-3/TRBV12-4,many,CASRLDTGHTIYF,TGTGCCAGCAGGCTGGACACTGGACACACCATATATTTT
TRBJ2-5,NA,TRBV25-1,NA,CASSDLGRNQETQYF,TGTGCCAGCAGTGATCTGGGCAGGAACCAAGAGACCCAGTACTTC
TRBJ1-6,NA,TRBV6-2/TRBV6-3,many,CASRRLGDSPLHF,TGTGCCAGCAGGCGGTTGGGGGATTCACCCCTCCACTTT
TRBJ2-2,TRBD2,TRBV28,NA,CASKLGRETSGELFF,TGTGCCAGCAAATTGGGGCGGGAGACCTCCGGGGAGCTGTTTTTT
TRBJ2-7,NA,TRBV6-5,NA,CASSYSSPGSYEQYF,TGTGCCAGCAGTTACTCGAGCCCAGGATCCTACGAGCAGTACTTC
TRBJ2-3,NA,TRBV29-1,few,CSVEDQSGPPQYF,TGCAGCGTTGAAGATCAGAGCGGGCCTCCGCAGTATTTT
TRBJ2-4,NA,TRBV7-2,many,CASSLEAALAKNIQYF,TGTGCCAGCAGCTTAGAGGCTGCATTAGCCAAAAACATTCAGTACTTC
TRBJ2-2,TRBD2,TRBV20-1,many,CSARDRLAGDTGELFF,TGCAGTGCTAGAGATAGACTAGCGGGAGACACCGGGGAGCTGTTTTTT
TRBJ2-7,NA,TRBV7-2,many,CASSPRRQTHEQYF,TGTGCCAGCAGCCCTAGGAGACAGACCCACGAGCAGTACTTC
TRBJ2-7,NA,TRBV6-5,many,CASSYSRGGHEQYF,TGTGCCAGCAGTTACTCGCGGGGAGGCCACGAGCAGTACTTC
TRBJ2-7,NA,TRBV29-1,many,CSVEGDLYEQYF,TGCAGCGTTGAAGGGGACCTCTACGAGCAGTACTTC
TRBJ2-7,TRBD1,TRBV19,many,CASSRAGTGGYEQYF,TGTGCCAGTAGTAGAGCCGGGACAGGGGGCTACGAGCAGTACTTC
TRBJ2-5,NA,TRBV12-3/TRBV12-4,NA,CASSNGDRLQETQYF,TGTGCCAGCAGTAATGGCGACCGTCTCCAAGAGACCCAGTACTTC
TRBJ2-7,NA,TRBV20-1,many,CSASGGTRGEQYF,TGCAGTGCTTCTGGAGGGACCCGGGGCGAGCAGTACTTC